The next 5 T cell receptor beta chains were all read from a single sample in a study of T-cell memory formation after mild COVID-19. TCRdb re-called the 5' RACE reads through MiXCR, storing one row per CDR3 protein. Seen here are about 350,000 distinct CDR3 sequences, around 15% observed once, and the top ten hold about 20%. Sample: PBMCs or a T cell subset sorted from them (not recorded which). The receptors come from a man aged 18 to 35 who had mild COVID-19 (a few samples of this study predate the infection). Cell type and time point are not known.

V gene TRBV4-2 combines with J gene TRBJ2-5, with D perhaps matching TRBD2 (6 bases). Between the trimmed V and J ends, which lost 0 bases and 7 bases, there was a span of 9 bases. Germline V gene data show CDR1 as LGHNA and CDR2 as YNFKEQ. This CDR3 region has 13 residues. In DNA, the CDR3 is TGTGCCAGCAGCCAAGAGGTCGGGGGGACCCAGTACTTC. It encodes CASSQEVGGTQYF.

This sequence joins TRBV18 and TRBJ2-7, with 8 bases lining up with TRBD2. CDR1 is KGHSH, CDR2 LQKENI, per germline. V was pared by 6 bases and J by 2 bases, with 18 bases of the junction left unmatched. This CDR3 spans 18 amino acids. The CDR3 here is CASSHFGVAGSNTYEQYF. Written as DNA, the CDR3 is TGTGCCAGCTCCCACTTTGGGGTAGCGGGGTCGAACACCTACGAGCAGTACTTC.

With regard to this clonotype: The junction departs from germline at one end; a sequencing error may be responsible. This rearrangement joins TRBV5-1 to TRBJ1-4; D remains unclear. CDR1 and CDR2 (germline): SGHRS, YFSETQ. This CDR3 is 15 amino acids long. This CDR3 reads CASRLDPATNEKLFF. The CDR3 nucleotides are TGCGCCAGCAGGTTGGATCCGGCAACTAATGAAAAACTGTTTTTT.

This clonotype was observed a handful of times. The rearrangement links TRBV5-6 to TRBJ1-3, with 8 bases identical to TRBD1. J gave up 2 bases and V 4 bases, and 11 bases lay outside the gene matches. This CDR3 has 17 amino acids. CDR1 SGHDT and CDR2 YYEEEE come from the germline V gene. The CDR3 nucleotides read TGTGCCAGCAGCATCCTAGGACAGGGTCGCACTGGAAACACCATATATTTT. Its protein product is CASSILGQGRTGNTIYF.

CDR3 residues: CASRLGDGQPQHF. The CDR3 DNA sequence: TGTGCCAGCCGCCTGGGAGATGGGCAGCCCCAGCATTTT. This rearrangement joins TRBV7-9 to TRBJ1-5, with D unresolved. Germline values: CDR1 SEHNR, CDR2 FQNEAQ (reference sequence). This CDR3 has 13 amino acids. Trimming stripped 8 bases from V and 7 bases from J, with 15 bases between.